These 7 T cell receptor beta chains came from one sample sequenced in a study of shared clonotypes between healthy human individuals. TCRdb keeps only in-frame clones here, not all; method: immunoSEQ multiplex PCR. The sample carries around 650,000 clones, around 96% recorded once. The naive CD8 fraction comprised CD45RO-negative cells positively selected for CCR7 and excluded terminally differentiated effector memory CD45RA+ cells. The material sequenced was naive CD8+ T cells sorted from blood. The receptor source for this set is a woman in her 30s in good health.

The rearrangement uses TRBV6-1 and TRBJ1-1; D is ambiguous. V dropped 3 bases and J dropped 4 bases, with 6 bases sitting between them. CDR3 length: 12 amino acids. Germline V gene lookup returns CDR1 MNHNS and CDR2 SASEGT. Here the CDR3 DNA reads TGTGCCAGCAGTGAGTCAGGCACTGAAGCTTTCTTT. Residues: CASSESGTEAFF.

CDR3 sequence: CASSFPISTEAFF. The CDR3 coding sequence is TGTGCCAGCAGTTTCCCGATAAGCACTGAAGCTTTCTTT. The V call is TRBV28, the J call TRBJ1-1, with D uncertain. The CDR3 covers 13 residues. V was cut by 3 bases and J by 4 bases, with 9 bases left in between. Germline V gene data show CDR1 as MDHEN and CDR2 as SYDVKM.

The chain is built from TRBV5-6 and TRBJ2-7; D is tentatively TRBD1 or TRBD2 (5 bases each). CDR3 length equals 13 residues. The V gene's germline CDR1 is SGHDT and CDR2 YYEEEE. Trimming removed 1 base from V and 5 bases from J, with 10 bases in between. The CDR3 DNA reads TGTGCCAGCAGCTTGATGGTGGGGGACGAGCAGTACTTC. This codes for CASSLMVGDEQYF.

The rearrangement joins TRBV27 to TRBJ1-2; 10 bases are shared with TRBD1. This CDR3 contains 14 residues. CDR1 MNHEY and CDR2 SMNVEV come from the germline V gene (reference sequence). The trim removed 3 bases at V and 5 bases at J, leaving 3 bases unmatched. CDR3 in amino acids: CASSLDRGGYGYTF. The CDR3 region has the DNA TGTGCCAGCAGTTTGGACAGGGGGGGTTATGGCTACACCTTC.

CDR3 coding DNA: TGTGCCAGCAGCATAACAGGGGGCGAGCAGTACTTC. Protein: CASSITGGEQYF. The genes are TRBV5-6 and TRBJ2-5; 8 bases are shared with TRBD1. The DNA end favors TRBJ2-7, so the J call may be wrong. Germline CDR1 and CDR2: SGHDT and YYEEEE. The CDR3 is made up of 12 amino acids.

J is TRBJ1-1 and V is TRBV27; 8 positions match TRBD1. The CDR3 sequence is 14 residues long. Trimming removed 6 bases from V and 1 base from J; junction bases left unmatched: 4. The germline CDR1 and CDR2 sequences are MNHEY and SMNVEV (reference sequence). Written as DNA, the CDR3 is TGTGCCAGCAGAGGGACAGGATCGAACACTGAAGCTTTCTTT. Translated, it gives CASRGTGSNTEAFF.

The rearrangement joins TRBV4-1 to TRBJ2-2; D uncertain. From germline, CDR1 is MGHRA and CDR2 YSYEKL. Trimming stripped 4 bases from V and 7 bases from J, with 10 bases between. The CDR3 sequence is 13 residues long. The CDR3 region has the DNA TGCGCCAGCAGCCGCAAAGCTGTCGGGGAGCTGTTTTTT. Protein product: CASSRKAVGELFF.